The 9 T cell receptor beta chains below were found in one sample sequenced in a study of T cells in Graves' hyperthyroidism and ophthalmopathy (dated by TCRdb to about 2019). Receptor libraries were prepared by multiplex PCR. The sequencer listed for this sample is Illumina HiSeq 2000. Amplification of TCR beta CDR3 regions was carried out from RNA transcripts. The first round of RT-PCR for the TCR CDR3 was performed with the HTBI primer set and the Qiagen OneStep RT-PCR kit. TCRdb passed the public sequencing reads through fastp at Q25 and MiXCR, retaining productive beta sequences. Every entry covers one CDR3 protein and lists the most common genes and DNA from its rows. The sample table lists under 450,000 distinct CDR3 sequences, approximately 14% of them with a count of one. The leading ten clones occupy roughly 7.4% of the sample. The sample taken for sequencing was blood. These receptors were obtained from a woman younger than 35 with Graves' hyperthyroidism.

The gene calls are TRBV4-1 and TRBJ2-5; D uncertain. The ends were cut back, 0 bases at V and 3 bases at J, with 11 bases in the middle. The CDR3 consists of 15 residues. Germline CDR1 and CDR2: MGHRA and YSYEKL. The CDR3, as DNA: TGCGCCAGCAGCCAAGATCCCGGATTGGAAGAGACCCAGTACTTC. Its translation is CASSQDPGLEETQYF.

The chain recombines TRBV9 with TRBJ2-2; 12 bases are a match to TRBD2. This CDR3 has 20 amino acids. The J segment lost 2 bases and the V segment lost 3 bases, leaving 14 bases of the junction unmatched. Germline V gene sequence: CDR1 SGDLS, CDR2 YYNGEE. The CDR3 sequence is CASSGKILAGGPGNTGELFF. CDR3 bases: TGTGCCAGCAGCGGGAAAATTCTAGCGGGAGGGCCGGGAAACACCGGGGAGCTGTTTTTT.

This clonotype was detected many times. The chain is built from TRBV6-1 and TRBJ1-2; D gene uncertain. Trimming cost V 1 base and J 8 bases, with 11 bases left between them. Germline V gives CDR1 MNHNS, CDR2 SASEGT. This CDR3 region has 13 residues. CDR3 protein: CASSEGAAYGYTF. The CDR3 nucleotides read TGTGCCAGCAGTGAAGGGGCAGCCTACGGCTACACCTTC.

Many counts were recorded for this clonotype. V is TRBV30 and J is TRBJ1-2; 8 bases map to TRBD1. Losses at the gene ends were 2 bases for V and 8 bases for J; bases not matched to a gene: 7. CDR1 and CDR2 (germline): GTSNPN, SVGIG (reference sequence). CDR3 length equals 13 residues. The chain's CDR3 is CAWSRTGGEGYTF. The CDR3 DNA reads as TGTGCCTGGAGTCGAACAGGGGGAGAGGGCTACACCTTC.

This clonotype was seen at least ten times. The CDR3 protein is CSARGAYQETQYF. In DNA, the CDR3 is TGCAGTGCTAGAGGGGCGTACCAAGAGACCCAGTACTTC. The rearrangement links TRBV20-1 to TRBJ2-5; no clear D. The CDR3 sequence is 13 residues long. The V gene lost 1 base and the J gene lost 0 bases, with 6 bases spanning the gap. Germline values: CDR1 DFQATT, CDR2 SNEGSKA (reference sequence).

This clonotype has at least ten counts. The chain carries TRBV4-1 and TRBJ2-2, with a tentative D call TRBD2 (6 bases). Germline-derived CDR1 and CDR2 are MGHRA and YSYEKL. This CDR3 contains 16 residues. V lost 0 bases, J lost 6 bases, and 14 bases lay in between. CDR3 loop: CASSQEPGAQAGELFF. CDR3 DNA sequence: TGCGCCAGCAGCCAAGAACCGGGAGCCCAAGCCGGGGAGCTGTTTTTT.

This clonotype was seen many times. The chain recombines TRBV7-9 with TRBJ1-2; weak D call: TRBD1 (5 bases). The CDR3 spans 13 residues. Deletions cut 4 bases from V and 5 bases from J, with 11 bases between. Per germline, CDR1 SEHNR and CDR2 FQNEAQ (reference sequence). CDR3 sequence (DNA): TGTGCCAGCAGCTCGCCGTGGGGGTATGGCTACACCTTC. Translating it yields CASSSPWGYGYTF. Based on the CDR3 plus reference TRBV7-9 and TRBJ1-2, the full variable domain is DTGVSQNPRHKITKRGQNVTFRCDPISEHNRLYWYRQTLGQGPEFLTYFQNEAQLEKSRLLSDRFSAERPKGSFSTLEIQRTEQGDSAMYLCASSSPWGYGYTFGSGTRLTVV.

There are many counts of this clonotype. The chain combines TRBV11-3 with TRBJ2-7; 7 bases map to TRBD1. The germline V gene encodes CDR1 SGHNT and CDR2 YENEEA. The J segment lost 4 bases and the V segment lost 8 bases, leaving 14 bases of the junction unmatched. This CDR3 region has 15 residues. CDR3 in amino acids: CASSMGTATSYEQYF. CDR3 nucleotide sequence: TGTGCCAGCTCCATGGGGACAGCGACAAGTTACGAGCAGTACTTC.

J is TRBJ2-7 and V is TRBV28, with 9 bases that match TRBD1. CDR3 length: 16 residues. The V segment lost 3 bases and the J segment 3 bases; nucleotides outside the gene matches: 9. Germline V gene sequence: CDR1 MDHEN, CDR2 SYDVKM. The CDR3 sequence: CASSFLRDRAGYEQYF. The CDR3 DNA sequence: TGTGCCAGCAGTTTCCTCCGGGACAGGGCCGGCTACGAGCAGTACTTC.